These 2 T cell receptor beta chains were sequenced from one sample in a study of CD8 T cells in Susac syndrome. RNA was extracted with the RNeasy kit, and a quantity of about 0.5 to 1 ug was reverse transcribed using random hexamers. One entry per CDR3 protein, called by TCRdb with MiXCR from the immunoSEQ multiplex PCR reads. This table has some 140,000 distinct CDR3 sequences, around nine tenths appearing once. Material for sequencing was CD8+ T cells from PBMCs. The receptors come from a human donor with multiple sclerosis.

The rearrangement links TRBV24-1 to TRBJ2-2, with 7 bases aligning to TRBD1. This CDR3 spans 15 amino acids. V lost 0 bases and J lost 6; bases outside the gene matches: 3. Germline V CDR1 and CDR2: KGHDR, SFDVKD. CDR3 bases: TGTGCCACCAGTGATTTGAACAGGGGATCCGGGGAGCTGTTTTTT. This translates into CATSDLNRGSGELFF.

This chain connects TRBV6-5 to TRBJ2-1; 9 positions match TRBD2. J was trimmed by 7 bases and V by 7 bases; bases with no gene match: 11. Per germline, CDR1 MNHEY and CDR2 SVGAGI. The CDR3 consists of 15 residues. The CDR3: CASNLLAGVSNEQFF. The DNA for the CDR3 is TGTGCCAGCAATCTATTAGCGGGAGTTTCAAATGAGCAGTTCTTC.